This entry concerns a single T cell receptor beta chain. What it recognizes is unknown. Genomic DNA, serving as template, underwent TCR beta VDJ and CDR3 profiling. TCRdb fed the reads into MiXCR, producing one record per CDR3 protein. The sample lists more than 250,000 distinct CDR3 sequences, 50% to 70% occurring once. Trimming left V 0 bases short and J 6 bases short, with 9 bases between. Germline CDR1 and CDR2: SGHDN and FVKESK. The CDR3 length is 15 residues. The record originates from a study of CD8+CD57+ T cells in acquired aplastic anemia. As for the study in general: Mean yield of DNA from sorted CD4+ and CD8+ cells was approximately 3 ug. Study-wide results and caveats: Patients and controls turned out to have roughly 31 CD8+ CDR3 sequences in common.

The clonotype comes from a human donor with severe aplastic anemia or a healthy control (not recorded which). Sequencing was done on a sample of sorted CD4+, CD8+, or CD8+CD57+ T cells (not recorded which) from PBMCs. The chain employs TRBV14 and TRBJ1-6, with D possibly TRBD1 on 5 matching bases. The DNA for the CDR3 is TGTGCCAGCAGCCAAGAAAGGACATTTAATTCACCCCTCCACTTT. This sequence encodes CASSQERTFNSPLHF.